Listed here are 19 T cell receptor beta chains from one sample, sequenced in a study of blood T cell repertoires in COVID-19. Assay: immunoSEQ multiplex PCR; the TCRdb copy retains only in-frame clones and omits some. The sample holds under 400,000 clones, around 87% seen once. The material sequenced was peripheral blood. Receptors originate from a woman younger than 45 with COVID-19, enrolled during active disease.

The chain links TRBV4-1 to TRBJ1-6; the D gene is possibly TRBD1 (5 bases). The CDR3 extends over 15 amino acids. Germline CDR1 MGHRA, CDR2 YSYEKL. V lost 1 base to trimming and J lost 8 bases, with 12 bases between them. The CDR3 here is CASSQGEGPYSPLHF. DNA for the CDR3: TGCGCCAGCAGCCAAGGGGAGGGACCATATTCACCCCTCCACTTT.

This clone was seen once. The chain employs TRBV3-1 (or the pseudogene TRBV3-2) and TRBJ2-7, with D perhaps TRBD2 (5 bases). Germline values: CDR1 LGHDT, CDR2 YNNKEL (reference sequence). CDR3 size: 13 residues. V was shortened by 1 base and J by 2 bases, with 6 bases between the two germline ends. The CDR3: CASSQAGTYEQYF. The CDR3 DNA is TGTGCCAGCAGCCAAGCGGGGACCTACGAGCAGTACTTC.

V is TRBV28 and J is TRBJ2-3, with 7 bases fitting TRBD2. CDR1 and CDR2 from the germline V gene are MDHEN and SYDVKM. Germline trimming cut 6 bases from V and 1 base from J; bases unmatched to any gene: 10. The CDR3 consists of 16 residues. CDR3 in DNA: TGTGCCAGCAGACATGGGAGGGGCGCCCGCACAGATACGCAGTATTTT. Its translation is CASRHGRGARTDTQYF.

The V call is TRBV4-2, the J call TRBJ2-2; 12 bases are a match to TRBD2. CDR1 and CDR2 from the germline V gene are LGHNA and YNFKEQ. The J segment lost 3 bases and the V segment lost 4 bases, leaving 0 bases of the junction unmatched. The CDR3 has 15 amino acids. CDR3 nucleotides: TGTGCCAGCAGCCGACTAGCGGGAGACACCGGGGAGCTGTTTTTT. Its translation is CASSRLAGDTGELFF.

This rearrangement joins TRBV5-5 to TRBJ1-1, with 7 nucleotides matching TRBD1. CDR1 and CDR2 (germline): SGHKS, YYEKEE (reference sequence). V was pared by 1 base and J by 0 bases, with 6 bases of the junction left unmatched. The length of the CDR3 is 16 residues. In DNA form, the CDR3 reads TGTGCCAGCAGCTTGACCCGGGACAGCATGAACACTGAAGCTTTCTTT. It encodes CASSLTRDSMNTEAFF.

The CDR3: CASSPTGTNTGELFF. CDR3 sequence (DNA): TGTGCCAGCTCACCGACAGGGACGAACACCGGGGAGCTGTTTTTT. The V gene is TRBV18, the J gene TRBJ2-2; 7 bases fit TRBD1. Germline CDR1 reads KGHSH; CDR2 reads LQKENI. The CDR3 contains 15 residues. The V gene end was trimmed by 3 bases and the J gene end by 0 bases; junction bases not matched to a gene: 1.

The chain links TRBV6-5 to TRBJ2-4, with D possibly TRBD2 on 6 matching bases. In germline, CDR1 is MNHEY, CDR2 SVGAGI. The ends were cut back, 5 bases at V and 6 bases at J, with 14 bases in the middle. CDR3 size: 14 residues. CDR3 in amino acids: CASSRSGDTNIQYF. CDR3 in DNA: TGTGCCAGCAGTAGATCGGGGGATACAAACATTCAGTACTTC.

The J gene is TRBJ2-1, the V gene TRBV4-1; no clear D. V lost 0 bases and J 2 bases, leaving 11 bases between the germline ends. In germline, CDR1 is MGHRA, CDR2 YSYEKL. The CDR3 spans 16 residues. This CDR3 reads CASSQDYGQAYNEQFF. For the CDR3, the DNA is TGCGCCAGCAGCCAAGACTATGGGCAGGCCTACAATGAGCAGTTCTTC.

V is TRBV5-1 and J is TRBJ2-2; D may be TRBD1 (5 bases). V lost 3 bases and J 9 bases, leaving 12 bases between the germline ends. Germline values: CDR1 SGHRS, CDR2 YFSETQ. The CDR3 contains 13 residues. The CDR3 region is CASSSAGARELFF. The CDR3 DNA reads TGCGCCAGCAGCTCGGCTGGGGCCCGGGAGCTGTTTTTT.

V usage is TRBV5-8 and J usage is TRBJ2-1; possible D gene TRBD1, 7 bases. The CDR3 extends over 15 amino acids. From germline, CDR1 is SGHTS and CDR2 YDEGEE. Trimming took 1 base from V and 5 from J, leaving 13 bases between them. The chain's CDR3 is CASSLRGRGNNEQFF. The CDR3 DNA sequence: TGTGCCAGCAGCTTGAGGGGGCGGGGAAACAATGAGCAGTTCTTC.

V and J are TRBV28 and TRBJ1-3, with D possibly being TRBD1 (5 bases). Looked up from germline, CDR1 is MDHEN and CDR2 is SYDVKM. This CDR3 comprises 14 residues. The V gene lost 1 base and the J gene lost 8 bases, with 12 bases spanning the gap. CDR3 sequence: CASSLSDMRYTIYF. For the CDR3, the DNA is TGTGCCAGCAGTTTATCGGACATGCGTTACACCATATATTTT.

This clone was seen a single time. The chain couples TRBV7-6 to TRBJ2-1; 9 bases align to TRBD2. V was clipped by 2 bases and J by 7 bases; unmatched bases: 12. Per the germline V gene, CDR1 is SGHVS and CDR2 is FNYEAQ. This CDR3 contains 17 residues. The DNA of the CDR3 is TGTGCCAGCAGCTTAATATCTAGCGGGACTGTTGGGAATGAGCAGTTCTTC. Protein: CASSLISSGTVGNEQFF.

The rearrangement joins TRBV3-1 (or the pseudogene TRBV3-2) to TRBJ2-7; no firm D call. V gave up 4 bases and J gave up 4 bases, with 17 bases separating them. The CDR3 is 15 amino acids. Looked up from germline, CDR1 is LGHDT and CDR2 is YNNKEL (reference sequence). The CDR3 sequence: CASSLKVQLWYEQYF. CDR3 DNA sequence: TGTGCCAGCAGCCTAAAAGTCCAGTTATGGTACGAGCAGTACTTC.

The CDR3, as DNA: TGTGCCAGCAGCCAATCACAGGGACCTAAAGGGACCCAGTACTTC. Translation gives CASSQSQGPKGTQYF. The chain has TRBV16 and TRBJ2-5, with D possibly being TRBD1 (6 bases). This CDR3 has 15 residues. Deletions cut 0 bases from V and 7 bases from J, with 15 bases between. The V gene's germline CDR1 is KGHSY and CDR2 FQNENV.

This clone was seen only a few times. The rearrangement links TRBV28 to TRBJ2-7; 11 bases match TRBD1. This CDR3 has 15 residues. V gave up 6 bases and J gave up 3 bases; unmatched junction bases: 7. Germline CDR1 is MDHEN and CDR2 is SYDVKM. The CDR3 here is CASRYGQGAIYEQYF. The CDR3 DNA reads TGTGCCAGCAGATACGGACAGGGGGCTATCTACGAGCAGTACTTC. The full variable domain, its missing parts supplied by reference TRBV28 and TRBJ2-7, is DVKVTQSSRYLVKRTGEKVFLECVQDMDHENMFWYRQDPGLGLRLIYFSYDVKMKEKGDIPEGYSVSREKKERFSLILESASTNQTSMYLCASRYGQGAIYEQYFGPGTRLTVT.

The chain carries TRBV6-5 and TRBJ1-1; 7 positions match TRBD1. Trimming at V came to 5 bases and at J to 1 base, leaving 4 bases not matched to a gene. Germline-derived CDR1 and CDR2 are MNHEY and SVGAGI. The CDR3 covers 14 residues. The CDR3 sequence: CASSPRGKNTEAFF. As DNA, the CDR3 is TGTGCCAGCAGTCCCAGGGGGAAGAACACTGAAGCTTTCTTT.

J is TRBJ2-5 and V is TRBV2; a weak D match, TRBD2 (6 bases). Trimming shortened V by 4 bases and J by 6 bases, and 15 bases separated the two germline ends. Germline CDR1 is SNHLY and CDR2 is FYNNEI. The CDR3 is 14 amino acids. DNA of the CDR3: TGTGCCAGCAGTGGTGGGACTGTAGGCAAGACCCAGTACTTC. It encodes CASSGGTVGKTQYF.

The chain employs TRBV2 and TRBJ2-5; D gene unclear. V lost 10 bases, J lost 5 bases, and 17 bases lay in between. This CDR3 region has 13 residues. Germline V CDR1 and CDR2: SNHLY, FYNNEI. CDR3 amino acids: CATAIESGETQYF. Here the CDR3 DNA reads TGTGCCACCGCTATAGAGTCCGGGGAGACCCAGTACTTC.

This chain connects TRBV6-5 to TRBJ2-7; the match to TRBD1 covers 10 bases. The trim removed 5 bases at V and 7 bases at J, leaving 8 bases unmatched. Germline V gene lookup returns CDR1 MNHEY and CDR2 SVGAGI. This CDR3 comprises 14 residues. The CDR3 nucleotides read TGTGCCAGCAGTCGGCCGGGACAGGGGTTGGAGCAGTACTTC. Translation: CASSRPGQGLEQYF.